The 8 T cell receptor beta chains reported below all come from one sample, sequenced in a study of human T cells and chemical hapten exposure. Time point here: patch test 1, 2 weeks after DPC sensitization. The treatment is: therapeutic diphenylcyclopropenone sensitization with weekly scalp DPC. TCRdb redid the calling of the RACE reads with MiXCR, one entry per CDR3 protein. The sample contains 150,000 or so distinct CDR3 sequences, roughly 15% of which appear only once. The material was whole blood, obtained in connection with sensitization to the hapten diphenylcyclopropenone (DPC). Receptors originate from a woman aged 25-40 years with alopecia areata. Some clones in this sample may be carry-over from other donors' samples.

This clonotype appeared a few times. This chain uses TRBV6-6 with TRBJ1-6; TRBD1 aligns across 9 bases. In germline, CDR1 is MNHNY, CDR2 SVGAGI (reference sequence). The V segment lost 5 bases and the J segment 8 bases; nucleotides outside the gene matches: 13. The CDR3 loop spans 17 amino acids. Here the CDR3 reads CASSVGQGIRRDSPLHF. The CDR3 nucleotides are TGTGCCAGCAGTGTCGGACAGGGGATTCGAAGAGATTCACCCCTCCACTTT.

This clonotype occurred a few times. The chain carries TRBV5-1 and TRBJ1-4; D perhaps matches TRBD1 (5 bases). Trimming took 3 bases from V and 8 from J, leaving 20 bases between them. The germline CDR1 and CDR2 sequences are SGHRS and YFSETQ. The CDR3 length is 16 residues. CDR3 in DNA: TGCGCCAGCAGCTCGGCCGGGACTCACAAGGGAGAAAAACTGTTTTTT. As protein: CASSSAGTHKGEKLFF. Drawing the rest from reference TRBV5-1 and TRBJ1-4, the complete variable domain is KAGVTQTPRYLIKTRGQQVTLSCSPISGHRSVSWYQQTPGQGLQFLFEYFSETQRNKGNFPGRFSGRQFSNSRSEMNVSTLELGDSALYLCASSSAGTHKGEKLFFGSGTQLSVL.

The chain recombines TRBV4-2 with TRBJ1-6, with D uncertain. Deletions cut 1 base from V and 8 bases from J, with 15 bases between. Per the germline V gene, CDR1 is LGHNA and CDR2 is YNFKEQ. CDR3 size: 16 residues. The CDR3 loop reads CASSQGTETPYSPLHF. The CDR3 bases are TGTGCCAGCAGCCAAGGGACCGAGACCCCCTATTCACCCCTCCACTTT.

The DNA for the CDR3 is TGTGCCAGTAGTATTGGACTAGCGGGAGGGCCGGTTAACAATGAGCAGTTCTTC. This codes for CASSIGLAGGPVNNEQFF. The chain carries TRBV19 and TRBJ2-1; 15 nucleotides match TRBD2. Per the germline V gene, CDR1 is LNHDA and CDR2 is SQIVND (reference sequence). After removal of 3 bases from V and 5 bases from J, the junction contained 8 bases not matched to a gene. The CDR3 consists of 18 residues.

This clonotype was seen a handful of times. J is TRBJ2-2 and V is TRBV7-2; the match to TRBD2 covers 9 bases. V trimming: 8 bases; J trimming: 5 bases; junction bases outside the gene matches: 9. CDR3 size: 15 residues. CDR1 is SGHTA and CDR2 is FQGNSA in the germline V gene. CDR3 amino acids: CASDYSAGGTGELFF. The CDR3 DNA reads TGTGCCAGCGATTACTCGGCGGGAGGGACCGGGGAGCTGTTTTTT.

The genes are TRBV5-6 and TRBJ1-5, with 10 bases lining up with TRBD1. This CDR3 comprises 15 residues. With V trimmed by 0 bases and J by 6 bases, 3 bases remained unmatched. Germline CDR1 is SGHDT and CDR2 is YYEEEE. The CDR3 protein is CASSLGQGASQPQHF. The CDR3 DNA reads TGTGCCAGCAGCTTGGGACAGGGGGCAAGTCAGCCCCAGCATTTT.

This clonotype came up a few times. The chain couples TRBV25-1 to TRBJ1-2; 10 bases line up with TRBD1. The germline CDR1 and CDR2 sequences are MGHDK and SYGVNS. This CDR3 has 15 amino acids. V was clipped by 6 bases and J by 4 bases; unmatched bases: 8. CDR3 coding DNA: TGTGCCAGCAGCCCCAGGGACAGGGGATTCTATGGCTACACCTTC. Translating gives CASSPRDRGFYGYTF.

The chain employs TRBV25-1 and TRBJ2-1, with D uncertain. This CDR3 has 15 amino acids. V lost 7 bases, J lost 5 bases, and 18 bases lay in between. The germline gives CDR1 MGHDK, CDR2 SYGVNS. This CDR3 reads CASTAFGLHNNEQFF. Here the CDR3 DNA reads TGTGCCAGCACCGCCTTTGGTCTGCATAACAATGAGCAGTTCTTC.